A selection of T cell receptor beta chains follows, all from one sample in a study of blood T cell repertoires in COVID-19. Assay used: immunoSEQ multiplex PCR; TCRdb lists only in-frame clones, some missing. This table has tens of thousands of clones, approximately 87% appearing once. The sequenced material came from peripheral blood. Source of these receptors: a human donor in a cohort sampled during active COVID-19. CDR3s include the opening cysteine and the closing phenylalanine or tryptophan. The order of the fields is D gene, V gene, J gene, clone size, CDR3 DNA, CDR3 protein. The D gene is left open where the match is weak. The listing skips clone size in some rows; elsewhere it reads once, few, many or a size class.

d_call: -
v_call: TRBV20-1
j_call: TRBJ2-7
clone_size: -
cdr3_nt: TGCAGTGCTGCCTCAGGCTACGAGCAGTACTTC
cdr3_aa: CSAASGYEQYF

d_call: -
v_call: TRBV6-2/TRBV6-3
j_call: TRBJ2-7
clone_size: few
cdr3_nt: TGTGCCAGCAGCGCGCGGCGGCCCTACGAGCAGTACTTC
cdr3_aa: CASSARRPYEQYF

d_call: -
v_call: TRBV4-2
j_call: TRBJ1-4
clone_size: -
cdr3_nt: TGTGCCAGCAGCCACCACTTGAACAGCGGGGGTAATGAAAAACTGTTTTTT
cdr3_aa: CASSHHLNSGGNEKLFF

d_call: TRBD1
v_call: TRBV19
j_call: TRBJ2-7
clone_size: once
cdr3_nt: TGTGCCAGTAGTTCCGGGACAGGGGGCTGGGGGTACGAGCAGTACTTC
cdr3_aa: CASSSGTGGWGYEQYF

d_call: -
v_call: TRBV24-1
j_call: TRBJ1-1
clone_size: -
cdr3_nt: TGTGCCACCTCGTTGGGAGGTAACACTGAAGCTTTCTTT
cdr3_aa: CATSLGGNTEAFF

d_call: -
v_call: TRBV5-8
j_call: TRBJ1-1
clone_size: -
cdr3_nt: TGTGCCAGCTTGCCCCAAAACAGTGATGAAGCTTTCTTT
cdr3_aa: CASLPQNSDEAFF

d_call: TRBD1
v_call: TRBV30
j_call: TRBJ2-7
clone_size: -
cdr3_nt: TGTGCCTGGAGTGTATTAGGGGGCGGCTACGAGCAGTACTTC
cdr3_aa: CAWSVLGGGYEQYF

d_call: TRBD1
v_call: TRBV6-2/TRBV6-3
j_call: TRBJ1-6
clone_size: -
cdr3_nt: TGTGCCAGCAGTCCCTCGTGGACAGGGAAAAGGTCACCCCTCCACTTT
cdr3_aa: CASSPSWTGKRSPLHF

d_call: -
v_call: TRBV2
j_call: TRBJ2-1
clone_size: -
cdr3_nt: TGTGCCAGCAGCCGTGGGGTGGGGCGAGCCTACAATGAGCAGTTCTTC
cdr3_aa: CASSRGVGRAYNEQFF

d_call: -
v_call: TRBV2
j_call: TRBJ2-7
clone_size: -
cdr3_nt: TGTGCCAGCAGTGAACAGGGGTGGACCTACGAGCAGTACTTC
cdr3_aa: CASSEQGWTYEQYF

d_call: -
v_call: TRBV5-1
j_call: TRBJ1-1
clone_size: -
cdr3_nt: TGCGCCAGCAGCCCCGCAGGGGTAACCCCTCCGAACACTGAAGCTTTCTTT
cdr3_aa: CASSPAGVTPPNTEAFF

d_call: TRBD2
v_call: TRBV5-1
j_call: TRBJ2-3
clone_size: -
cdr3_nt: TGCGCCAGCAGCTTGGGCGGACTAGCGGGGGGCCGCCCAGATACGCAGTATTTT
cdr3_aa: CASSLGGLAGGRPDTQYF

d_call: -
v_call: TRBV4-3
j_call: TRBJ2-7
clone_size: -
cdr3_nt: TGCGCCAGCAGCCAAGATAAGCTATCCTACGAGCAGTACTTC
cdr3_aa: CASSQDKLSYEQYF

d_call: -
v_call: TRBV6-2/TRBV6-3
j_call: TRBJ1-1
clone_size: -
cdr3_nt: TGTGCCAGCAGCTCCATGAACACTGAAGCTTTCTTT
cdr3_aa: CASSSMNTEAFF

d_call: -
v_call: TRBV27
j_call: TRBJ2-3
clone_size: once
cdr3_nt: TGTGCCAGCAGTTTATCGATCAGGGGCGGCACAGATACGCAGTATTTT
cdr3_aa: CASSLSIRGGTDTQYF

d_call: -
v_call: TRBV28
j_call: TRBJ2-5
clone_size: -
cdr3_nt: TGTGCCAGCAGTGACACTGACCAAGAGACCCAGTACTTC
cdr3_aa: CASSDTDQETQYF

d_call: -
v_call: TRBV15
j_call: TRBJ2-6
clone_size: -
cdr3_nt: TGTGCCACCAGTAACGGCGGGCAAGTCTCTGGGGCCAACGTCCTGACTTTC
cdr3_aa: CATSNGGQVSGANVLTF

d_call: -
v_call: TRBV2
j_call: TRBJ2-1
clone_size: -
cdr3_nt: TGTGCCAGCAGTGAAGCTGGGGCTAGAGGCAATGAGCAGTTCTTC
cdr3_aa: CASSEAGARGNEQFF

d_call: -
v_call: TRBV20-1
j_call: TRBJ1-2
clone_size: -
cdr3_nt: TGCAGTGCTAGGGGCAGGAATGGCTACACCTTC
cdr3_aa: CSARGRNGYTF

d_call: -
v_call: TRBV19
j_call: TRBJ1-2
clone_size: -
cdr3_nt: TGTGCCAGTAGTATAGGAGCTACCACCACCTATGGCTACACCTTC
cdr3_aa: CASSIGATTTYGYTF

d_call: -
v_call: TRBV19
j_call: TRBJ1-4
clone_size: -
cdr3_nt: TGTGCCAGTAGCTATAGGACAGTGCTTAATGAAAAACTGTTTTTT
cdr3_aa: CASSYRTVLNEKLFF

d_call: TRBD1
v_call: TRBV27
j_call: TRBJ1-2
clone_size: -
cdr3_nt: TGTGCCAGCAGTTGGGACAGACGTAACTATGGCTACACCTTC
cdr3_aa: CASSWDRRNYGYTF

d_call: TRBD1
v_call: TRBV7-2
j_call: TRBJ1-1
clone_size: -
cdr3_nt: TGTGCCAGCAGCTCAAGGCAGGGGGCGGACACTGAAGCTTTCTTT
cdr3_aa: CASSSRQGADTEAFF

d_call: -
v_call: TRBV3-1/TRBV3-2
j_call: TRBJ2-7
clone_size: -
cdr3_nt: TGTGCCAGCAGCCACGATTTCGGGTCGCAGTACTTC
cdr3_aa: CASSHDFGSQYF

d_call: -
v_call: TRBV7-9
j_call: TRBJ2-2
clone_size: -
cdr3_nt: TGTGCCAGCAGTCCAACTAGTTCTACCGGGGAGCTGTTTTTT
cdr3_aa: CASSPTSSTGELFF

d_call: -
v_call: TRBV28
j_call: TRBJ2-3
clone_size: -
cdr3_nt: TGTGCCAGCAGTTTATTGAGGGAAGGCACAGATACGCAGTATTTT
cdr3_aa: CASSLLREGTDTQYF

d_call: -
v_call: TRBV18
j_call: TRBJ2-7
clone_size: -
cdr3_nt: TGTGCCAGCTCACCAACAGGCGTGAGCGAGCAGTACTTC
cdr3_aa: CASSPTGVSEQYF

d_call: -
v_call: TRBV5-6
j_call: TRBJ2-7
clone_size: few
cdr3_nt: TGTGCCAGCAGCTTGTATGCCGCTGTAGCCTACGAGCAGTACTTC
cdr3_aa: CASSLYAAVAYEQYF

d_call: -
v_call: TRBV7-9
j_call: TRBJ2-2
clone_size: -
cdr3_nt: TGTGCCAGCAGCTTAGCTACGGGAGTAGGAAACACCGGGGAGCTGTTTTTT
cdr3_aa: CASSLATGVGNTGELFF

d_call: -
v_call: TRBV27
j_call: TRBJ1-5
clone_size: -
cdr3_nt: TGTGCCAGTTGGGACAAGGTCTATAGCAATCAGCCCCAGCATTTT
cdr3_aa: CASWDKVYSNQPQHF

d_call: TRBD1
v_call: TRBV7-9
j_call: TRBJ1-5
clone_size: -
cdr3_nt: TGTGCCAGCTCGTGGGACAGAAATCAGCCCCAGCATTTT
cdr3_aa: CASSWDRNQPQHF

d_call: -
v_call: TRBV27
j_call: TRBJ2-1
clone_size: -
cdr3_nt: TGTGCCAGCAGTTTAATTTCCTCCTCCTACAATGAGCAGTTCTTC
cdr3_aa: CASSLISSSYNEQFF

d_call: TRBD1
v_call: TRBV6-5
j_call: TRBJ1-2
clone_size: -
cdr3_nt: TGTGCCAGCAGTTTACGCGGGACAGGGACTAACTATGGCTACACCTTC
cdr3_aa: CASSLRGTGTNYGYTF

d_call: -
v_call: TRBV5-6
j_call: TRBJ2-7
clone_size: -
cdr3_nt: TGTGCCAGCAGCATAGGACAGACCTACGAGCAGTACTTC
cdr3_aa: CASSIGQTYEQYF

d_call: -
v_call: TRBV6-9
j_call: TRBJ2-7
clone_size: -
cdr3_nt: TGTGCCTGGGGGGGTGAGGGGGAGAACTACGAGCAGTACTTC
cdr3_aa: CAWGGEGENYEQYF

d_call: TRBD2
v_call: TRBV6-2/TRBV6-3
j_call: TRBJ2-5
clone_size: -
cdr3_nt: TGTGCCAGCAGCAGTGACTTCGGGGGGATCTCGTACCAAGAGACCCAGTACTTC
cdr3_aa: CASSSDFGGISYQETQYF

d_call: -
v_call: TRBV28
j_call: TRBJ2-7
clone_size: -
cdr3_nt: TGTGCCAGCAGGGCCCTCTACGAGCAGTACTTC
cdr3_aa: CASRALYEQYF

d_call: -
v_call: TRBV19
j_call: TRBJ1-5
clone_size: once
cdr3_nt: TGTGCCAGTCAATTGAGGGAGTACAATCAGCCCCAGCATTTT
cdr3_aa: CASQLREYNQPQHF

d_call: TRBD1
v_call: TRBV19
j_call: TRBJ2-2
clone_size: once
cdr3_nt: TGTGCCAGTATGGAGGACAGGGTCACCGGTGGGGAGCTGTTTTTT
cdr3_aa: CASMEDRVTGGELFF

d_call: -
v_call: TRBV2
j_call: TRBJ1-1
clone_size: -
cdr3_nt: TGTGCCACCGTCCCTGGAGTAGGGAACACTGAAGCTTTCTTT
cdr3_aa: CATVPGVGNTEAFF

d_call: TRBD1
v_call: TRBV19
j_call: TRBJ2-7
clone_size: -
cdr3_nt: TGTGCCAGTAGTATTTACCCGGTGACAGGGCCCAACGAGCAGTACTTC
cdr3_aa: CASSIYPVTGPNEQYF

d_call: -
v_call: TRBV7-9
j_call: TRBJ1-6
clone_size: -
cdr3_nt: TGTGCCAGCAGCTTACTTGGCCTGGGCAATTCACCCCTCCACTTT
cdr3_aa: CASSLLGLGNSPLHF

d_call: TRBD1
v_call: TRBV28
j_call: TRBJ1-6
clone_size: -
cdr3_nt: TGTGCCAGTCGTTCGGGGACAGGGTATTCACCCCTCCACTTT
cdr3_aa: CASRSGTGYSPLHF

d_call: TRBD1
v_call: TRBV7-9
j_call: TRBJ2-3
clone_size: -
cdr3_nt: TGTGCCAGCAGCTTTGGGACAGGAGATACGCAGTATTTT
cdr3_aa: CASSFGTGDTQYF

d_call: TRBD2
v_call: TRBV9
j_call: TRBJ2-1
clone_size: -
cdr3_nt: TGTGCCAGCAGCGTCGGCGGGGGGGCCGTTAATGAGCAGTTCTTC
cdr3_aa: CASSVGGGAVNEQFF

d_call: -
v_call: TRBV12-3/TRBV12-4
j_call: TRBJ1-2
clone_size: few
cdr3_nt: TGTGCCAGCAGTTTTCAGGGGTACTATGGCTACACCTTC
cdr3_aa: CASSFQGYYGYTF

d_call: TRBD2
v_call: TRBV14
j_call: TRBJ2-1
clone_size: -
cdr3_nt: TGTGCCAGCAGCCAATACGGGAGGGCCAACAATGAGCAGTTCTTC
cdr3_aa: CASSQYGRANNEQFF

d_call: -
v_call: TRBV7-2
j_call: TRBJ2-7
clone_size: -
cdr3_nt: TGTGCCAGCAGCTCGGACAATTCCTACGAGCAGTACTTC
cdr3_aa: CASSSDNSYEQYF

d_call: -
v_call: TRBV11-2
j_call: TRBJ2-3
clone_size: -
cdr3_nt: TGTGCCAGCAGCCCGGGATGGAGTAGCACAGATACGCAGTATTTT
cdr3_aa: CASSPGWSSTDTQYF

d_call: TRBD2
v_call: TRBV5-4
j_call: TRBJ2-1
clone_size: -
cdr3_nt: TGTGCCAGCAGCTCCGGAGCGGGGGGCTACAATGAGCAGTTCTTC
cdr3_aa: CASSSGAGGYNEQFF

d_call: -
v_call: TRBV14
j_call: TRBJ2-7
clone_size: -
cdr3_nt: TGTGCCAGCAGCCAAGACCCCACGGGTATCTTCTACGAGCAGTACTTC
cdr3_aa: CASSQDPTGIFYEQYF

d_call: -
v_call: TRBV2
j_call: TRBJ1-1
clone_size: -
cdr3_nt: TGTGCCAGCGGGCAGGGTCTCTCGAACACTGAAGCTTTCTTT
cdr3_aa: CASGQGLSNTEAFF

d_call: -
v_call: TRBV5-1
j_call: TRBJ1-2
clone_size: -
cdr3_nt: TGCGCCAGCAGCCCCGACCCGTTTCCGACCGGGATCTATGGCTACACCTTC
cdr3_aa: CASSPDPFPTGIYGYTF